These T cell receptor beta chains were read from a single sample in a study of blood T cell repertoires in COVID-19. Generated by immunoSEQ multiplex PCR, the TCRdb table keeps only in-frame clones and is missing some. The data contain over 110,000 clones, 65% to 80% of them singletons. Sequencing input: peripheral blood. These TCRs come from a man in his sixties with acute or convalescent COVID-19. Both conserved end residues are part of each CDR3. Each record gives: clone size, D gene, J gene, V gene, CDR3 protein, CDR3 DNA. The D gene is left open where the match is weak. Rows give clone size only sometimes, using once, few, many, or a class for an expanded clone.

>-|-|TRBJ1-4|TRBV19
CASRFRGTNEKLFF
TGTGCCAGTAGGTTTCGGGGGACTAATGAAAAACTGTTTTTT
>few|-|TRBJ1-2|TRBV7-2
CASSSGGRIYGYTF
TGTGCCAGCAGCTCCGGGGGTAGGATTTATGGCTACACCTTC
>-|-|TRBJ1-5|TRBV28
CASSLSQGRSNQPQHF
TGTGCCAGCAGTTTATCGCAGGGAAGGAGCAATCAGCCCCAGCATTTT
>few|-|TRBJ2-7|TRBV9
CASSPKAGQSHSYEQYF
TGTGCCAGCAGCCCAAAGGCGGGACAGTCGCACTCCTACGAGCAGTACTTC
>-|TRBD1|TRBJ1-3|TRBV28
CASSGQGDTIYF
TGTGCCAGCAGTGGACAGGGAGACACCATATATTTT
>-|-|TRBJ2-1|TRBV29-1
CSVEGGDSYNEQFF
TGCAGCGTTGAAGGGGGGGATTCCTACAATGAGCAGTTCTTC
>-|-|TRBJ2-7|TRBV19
CASSIGAGPYEQYF
TGTGCCAGTAGTATAGGGGCAGGGCCCTACGAGCAGTACTTC
>-|-|TRBJ1-2|TRBV9
CASSLDRWYGYTF
TGTGCCAGCAGCCTAGACAGGTGGTATGGCTACACCTTC
>few|TRBD1|TRBJ2-5|TRBV2
CASSQTGGKETQYF
TGTGCCAGCAGTCAGACAGGGGGGAAAGAGACCCAGTACTTC
>-|TRBD1|TRBJ2-1|TRBV6-1
CASSAGTGSHYNEQFF
TGTGCCAGCAGTGCCGGGACAGGGTCCCATTACAATGAGCAGTTCTTC
>few|-|TRBJ1-1|TRBV10-1
CASTVSGFKTEAFF
TGCGCCAGCACTGTTAGCGGCTTCAAAACTGAAGCTTTCTTT
>-|TRBD1|TRBJ1-5|TRBV5-1
CASSLAPGQGADQPQHF
TGCGCCAGCAGCTTGGCCCCGGGACAGGGGGCGGATCAGCCCCAGCATTTT
>-|TRBD1|TRBJ1-1|TRBV6-6
CASSRTGQGPGTEAFF
TGTGCCAGCAGTCGAACGGGACAGGGGCCGGGGACTGAAGCTTTCTTT
>-|-|TRBJ1-5|TRBV6-2/TRBV6-3
CASSFALRLNQPQHF
TGTGCCAGCAGTTTCGCGCTGCGGCTAAATCAGCCCCAGCATTTT
>once|-|TRBJ1-5|TRBV19
CASTGETNTARNQPQHF
TGTGCCAGTACAGGGGAGACGAATACGGCGCGCAATCAGCCCCAGCATTTT
>-|-|TRBJ1-1|TRBV28
CASGRGWTEAFF
TGTGCCAGCGGCAGGGGTTGGACTGAAGCTTTCTTT
>-|-|TRBJ1-4|TRBV27
CASSMGLPTNEKLFF
TGTGCCAGCAGCATGGGACTGCCAACTAATGAAAAACTGTTTTTT